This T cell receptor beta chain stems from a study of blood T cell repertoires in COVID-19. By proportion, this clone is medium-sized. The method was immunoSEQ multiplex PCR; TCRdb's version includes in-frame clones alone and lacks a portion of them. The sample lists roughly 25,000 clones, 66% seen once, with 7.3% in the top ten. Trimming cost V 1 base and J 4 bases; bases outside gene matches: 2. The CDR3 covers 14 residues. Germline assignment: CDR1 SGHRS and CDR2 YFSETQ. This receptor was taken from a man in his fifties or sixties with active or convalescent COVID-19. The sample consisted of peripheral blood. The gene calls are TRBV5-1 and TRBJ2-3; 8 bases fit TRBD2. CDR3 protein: CASSLRGGADTQYF. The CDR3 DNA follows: TGCGCCAGCAGCTTGCGGGGGGGCGCAGATACGCAGTATTTT.